This T cell receptor beta chain was sequenced during a study of blood T cells in healthy people across ages. Study conclusions and caveats: More naive CD4+ cells and higher diversity marked long-lived donors relative to aged donors.

The sample holds many counts of this clonotype. The target antigen is unknown. CDR1 is MNHNS, CDR2 SASEGT, per germline. J gave up 0 bases and V 6 bases, and 11 bases lay outside the gene matches. This CDR3 has 17 amino acids. PCR was performed a second time for about 7 to 12 cycles using a sample-barcoded 5' primer and a J-beta primer mix. Each cDNA molecule was tagged by a template-switch adaptor that had 12 random nucleotides. TCRdb re-called the 5' RACE reads with MiXCR, one entry per CDR3 protein. The sample holds hundreds of thousands of distinct CDR3 sequences, 29% seen once. Sequences were obtained from blood. The receptor's source is a woman older than 75 in good health. The chain carries TRBV6-1 and TRBJ2-4; 7 bases match TRBD1. The CDR3 sequence is CASRSGQTRLAKNIQYF. CDR3 DNA: TGTGCCAGCAGATCGGGACAGACTCGGCTAGCCAAAAACATTCAGTACTTC.